The next 19 T cell receptor beta chains were all read from a single sample in a study of cytomegalovirus exposure and HLA in healthy donors. PCR amplification relied on 60 Vbeta primers (plus 13 Jbeta primers). Clones were sequenced by immunoSEQ multiplex PCR, and TCRdb holds only the in-frame ones, with some missing. This repertoire comprises 45,000 to 60,000 clones; its ten largest clones make up about 17%. What was sequenced was PBMCs. These receptors were collected from a male donor in good health and CMV-seronegative.

The chain joins TRBV9 to TRBJ2-5; possibly TRBD2 for D (5 bases). Germline V CDR1 and CDR2: SGDLS, YYNGEE. V was shortened by 4 bases and J by 5 bases, with 12 bases between the two germline ends. CDR3 length: 13 amino acids. CDR3 in DNA: TGTGCCAGCAGCACGGACTCTCCCGAGACCCAGTACTTC. Amino acids: CASSTDSPETQYF.

CDR3 region: CSVVSDYGYTF. CDR3 bases: TGCAGCGTTGTCTCGGACTATGGCTACACCTTC. The chain carries TRBV29-1 and TRBJ1-2; unclear D gene. Germline CDR1 SQVTM, CDR2 ANQGSEA. V was trimmed by 4 bases and J by 3 bases, leaving 6 bases between them. The CDR3 consists of 11 residues.

This chain connects TRBV12-5 to TRBJ1-1; no firm D call. Trimming took off 3 bases at V and 10 bases at J, with 6 bases between the two ends. Germline V gene lookup returns CDR1 LGHNT and CDR2 FRNRAP. The CDR3 length is 10 residues. CDR3: CASGFPGAFF. The CDR3 region has the DNA TGTGCTAGTGGTTTCCCGGGAGCTTTCTTT. Full variable domain (missing parts from reference TRBV12-5 and TRBJ1-1): DARVTQTPRHKVTEMGQEVTMRCQPILGHNTVFWYRQTMMQGLELLAYFRNRAPLDDSGMPKDRFSAEMPDATLATLKIQPSEPRDSAVYFCASGFPGAFFGQGTRLTVV.

With respect to this clone: The same CDR3 is also encoded by other DNA sequences in this sample. The rearrangement joins TRBV27 to TRBJ2-7; D gene unclear. V was cut by 3 bases and J by 3 bases, with 9 bases left in between. Per the germline V gene, CDR1 is MNHEY and CDR2 is SMNVEV (reference sequence). This CDR3 is 13 amino acids long. Here the CDR3 DNA reads TGTGCCAGCAGTTTCCCAAACAGCTACGAGCAGTACTTC. This encodes CASSFPNSYEQYF.

The chain couples TRBV25-1 to TRBJ1-2, with D hard to call. V lost 4 bases, J lost 3 bases, and 15 bases lay in between. There are 15 residues in the CDR3. Germline values: CDR1 MGHDK, CDR2 SYGVNS. CDR3 amino acids: CASSGPRGPDYGYTF. For the CDR3, the DNA is TGTGCCAGCAGTGGGCCGCGAGGGCCCGACTATGGCTACACCTTC.

The rearrangement uses TRBV11-1 and TRBJ2-7, with 9 bases that match TRBD2. J was trimmed by 3 bases and V by 1 base; bases with no gene match: 7. The CDR3 has 16 residues. Per the germline V gene, CDR1 is SGHAT and CDR2 is FQDESV (reference sequence). CDR3 in DNA: TGTGCCAGCAGCTTAGGACTAGCGGATCCAAACTACGAGCAGTACTTC. Translated: CASSLGLADPNYEQYF.

The rearrangement uses TRBV4-1 and TRBJ1-6; 11 bases are a match to TRBD1. Germline lookup yields CDR1 MGHRA and CDR2 YSYEKL. The CDR3 spans 15 residues. After removal of 5 bases from V and 10 bases from J, the junction contained 7 bases not matched to a gene. CDR3 loop: CASSTGQGARSPLHF. DNA of the CDR3: TGCGCCAGCAGCACCGGACAGGGGGCAAGGTCACCCCTCCACTTT.

The V gene is TRBV6-5, the J gene TRBJ1-2; 9 bases match TRBD1. CDR3 length: 14 amino acids. The V and J ends lost 2 bases and 6 bases, in that order; junction bases with no gene match: 4. The germline gives CDR1 MNHEY, CDR2 SVGAGI. The CDR3 DNA follows: TGTGCCAGCAGTTACGAAGGGACAGGGAATGGCTACACCTTC. This encodes CASSYEGTGNGYTF.

With respect to this clone: The junction departs from the called germline gene at one end, perhaps through a read error. This chain uses TRBV6-6 with TRBJ1-2; 7 bases match TRBD1. This CDR3 is 11 amino acids long. Germline V gene data show CDR1 as MNHNY and CDR2 as SVGAGI (reference sequence). CDR3 bases: TGTGCCAGCAGTTACCTACCGGGACAGCCCTTC. Protein product: CASSYLPGQPF.

The rearrangement joins TRBV6-5 to TRBJ1-1, with no clear D. In germline, CDR1 is MNHEY, CDR2 SVGAGI. Trimming left V 4 bases short and J 0 bases short, with 12 bases between. The CDR3 is made up of 15 amino acids. CDR3: CASSLNPTMNTEAFF. The CDR3, as DNA: TGTGCCAGCAGTTTAAATCCTACCATGAACACTGAAGCTTTCTTT.

The V and J genes are TRBV5-1 and TRBJ2-7; D remains unclear. V was pared by 1 base and J by 4 bases, with 6 bases between. CDR3 size: 12 residues. The germline V gene has CDR1 SGHRS and CDR2 YFSETQ. The CDR3 DNA is TGCGCCAGCAGCTTGAACTTGTACGAGCAGTACTTC. It encodes CASSLNLYEQYF.

This chain uses TRBV4-1 with TRBJ1-2; D may be TRBD1 (5 bases). The CDR3 runs 14 residues. Germline loops: CDR1 MGHRA, CDR2 YSYEKL. Trimming left V 2 bases short and J 3 bases short, with 10 bases between. CDR3 DNA sequence: TGCGCCAGCAGCCAACTGCTAGGGGACTATGGCTACACCTTC. It is translated as CASSQLLGDYGYTF.

The CDR3 sequence: CASRTSVPGELFF. The CDR3 DNA reads TGTGCCAGCAGGACTAGCGTGCCCGGGGAGCTGTTTTTT. The chain has TRBV7-3 and TRBJ2-2, with 8 bases aligning to TRBD2. Germline-derived CDR1 and CDR2 are SGHTA and FQGTGA. This CDR3 has 13 residues. With V trimmed by 6 bases and J by 6 bases, 3 bases remained unmatched.

Written as DNA, the CDR3 is TGTGCCAGCAGCTTAAGGGCCCCCCCAGATACGCAGTATTTT. Amino acid sequence: CASSLRAPPDTQYF. V and J are TRBV7-3 and TRBJ2-3; D remains unclear. Germline values: CDR1 SGHTA, CDR2 FQGTGA. V was pared by 1 base and J by 4 bases, with 9 bases between. The length of the CDR3 is 14 residues.

The chain couples TRBV18 to TRBJ2-3; D might be TRBD1 (6 bases). V gave up 6 bases and J gave up 3 bases, with 13 bases separating them. Germline V gene lookup returns CDR1 KGHSH and CDR2 LQKENI. The CDR3 contains 14 residues. The CDR3 here is CASSPRQETDTQYF. The CDR3 region has the DNA TGTGCCAGCTCGCCAAGACAGGAGACAGATACGCAGTATTTT.

The chain is built from TRBV11-2 and TRBJ2-1; 8 bases fit TRBD1. The junction had 9 bases not matched to a gene; V was cut back by 5 bases and J by 9 bases. Per germline, CDR1 SGHAT and CDR2 FQNNGV. This CDR3 has 14 residues. CDR3 amino acids: CASSPTGQGGEQFF. The CDR3 nucleotides are TGTGCCAGCAGCCCAACTGGACAGGGCGGTGAGCAGTTCTTC.

The chain combines TRBV28 with TRBJ1-1, with 10 bases aligning to TRBD1. Germline CDR1 is MDHEN and CDR2 is SYDVKM. Trimming removed 6 bases from V and 0 bases from J; junction bases left unmatched: 4. CDR3 length: 15 residues. The DNA for the CDR3 is TGTGCCAGCAGCTATGGGACAGGGGTGAACACTGAAGCTTTCTTT. Protein sequence: CASSYGTGVNTEAFF.

This chain connects TRBV14 to TRBJ1-2; a possible D gene is TRBD1 (6 bases). CDR1 and CDR2 from the germline V gene are SGHDN and FVKESK. The CDR3 extends over 15 amino acids. V was shortened by 4 bases and J by 2 bases, with 14 bases between the two germline ends. CDR3 sequence reads: CASSPLTGTNYGYTF. The CDR3 DNA reads as TGTGCCAGCAGCCCACTCACAGGGACAAACTATGGCTACACCTTC.

The V and J genes are TRBV5-8 and TRBJ1-2, with D perhaps TRBD1 (5 bases). Between the trimmed V and J ends, which lost 1 base and 4 bases, there was a span of 11 bases. The CDR3 has 14 residues. Germline assignment: CDR1 SGHTS and CDR2 YDEGEE. The CDR3 DNA follows: TGTGCCAGCAGCTTGAGGCCAGGGCCCTATGGCTACACCTTC. Its protein product is CASSLRPGPYGYTF.